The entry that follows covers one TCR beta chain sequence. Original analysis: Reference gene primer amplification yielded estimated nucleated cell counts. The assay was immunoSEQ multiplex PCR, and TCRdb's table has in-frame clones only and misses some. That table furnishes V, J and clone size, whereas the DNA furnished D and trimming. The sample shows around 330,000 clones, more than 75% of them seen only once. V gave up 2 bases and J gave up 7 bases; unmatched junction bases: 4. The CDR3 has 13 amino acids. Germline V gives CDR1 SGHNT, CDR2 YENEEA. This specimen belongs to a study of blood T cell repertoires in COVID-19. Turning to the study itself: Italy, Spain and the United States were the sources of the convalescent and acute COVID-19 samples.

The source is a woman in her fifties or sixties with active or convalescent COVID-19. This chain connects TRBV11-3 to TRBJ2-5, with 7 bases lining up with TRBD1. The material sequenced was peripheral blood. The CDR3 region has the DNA TGTGCCAGCAGCTTAAAGGGGGCCGGGACCCAGTACTTC. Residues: CASSLKGAGTQYF.